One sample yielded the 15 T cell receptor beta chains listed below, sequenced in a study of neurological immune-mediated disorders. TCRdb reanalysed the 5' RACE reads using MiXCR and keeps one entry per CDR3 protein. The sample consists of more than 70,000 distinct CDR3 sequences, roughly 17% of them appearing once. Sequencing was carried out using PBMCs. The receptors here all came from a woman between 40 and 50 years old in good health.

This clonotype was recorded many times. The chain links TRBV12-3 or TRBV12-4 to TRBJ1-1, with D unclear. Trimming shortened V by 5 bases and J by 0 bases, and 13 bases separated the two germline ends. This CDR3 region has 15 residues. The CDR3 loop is CASSDRRTMNTEAFF. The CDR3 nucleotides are TGTGCCAGCAGTGATAGACGGACCATGAACACTGAAGCTTTCTTT.

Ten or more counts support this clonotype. The CDR3 here is CASSPGSGRNEQFF. As DNA, the CDR3 is TGTGCCAGCAGCCCAGGGTCGGGGCGCAATGAGCAGTTCTTC. This chain uses TRBV7-2 with TRBJ2-1, with D possibly being TRBD1 or TRBD2 (5 bases each). This CDR3 is built from 14 residues. The V gene lost 5 bases and the J gene lost 6 bases, with 14 bases spanning the gap. Germline loops: CDR1 SGHTA, CDR2 FQGNSA. Drawing the rest from reference TRBV7-2 and TRBJ2-1, the complete variable domain is GAGVSQSPSNKVTEKGKDVELRCDPISGHTALYWYRQSLGQGLEFLIYFQGNSAPDKSGLPSDRFSAERTGGSVSTLTIQRTQQEDSAVYLCASSPGSGRNEQFFGPGTRLTVL.

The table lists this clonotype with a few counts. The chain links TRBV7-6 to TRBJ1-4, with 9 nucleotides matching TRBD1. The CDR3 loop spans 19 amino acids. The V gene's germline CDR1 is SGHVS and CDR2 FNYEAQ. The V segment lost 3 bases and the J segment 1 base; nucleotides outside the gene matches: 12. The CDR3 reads CASSFFVGQGLLTNEKLFF. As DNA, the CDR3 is TGTGCCAGCAGCTTTTTTGTGGGACAGGGACTCCTAACTAATGAAAAACTGTTTTTT.

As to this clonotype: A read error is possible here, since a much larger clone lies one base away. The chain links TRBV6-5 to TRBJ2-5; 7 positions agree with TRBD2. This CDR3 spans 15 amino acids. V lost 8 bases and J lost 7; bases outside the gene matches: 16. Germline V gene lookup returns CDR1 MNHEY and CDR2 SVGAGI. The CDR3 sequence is CASSPGLSTSGTQYF. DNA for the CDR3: TGTGCCAGCTCCCCGGGACTATCGACTTCGGGGACCCAGTACTTC.

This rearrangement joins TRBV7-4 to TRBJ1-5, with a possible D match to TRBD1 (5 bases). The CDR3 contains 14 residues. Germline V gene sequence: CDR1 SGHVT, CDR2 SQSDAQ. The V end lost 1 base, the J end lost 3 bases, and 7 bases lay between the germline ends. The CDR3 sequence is CASSLGQINQPQHF. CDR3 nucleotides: TGTGCCAGCAGCTTAGGACAGATCAATCAGCCCCAGCATTTT.

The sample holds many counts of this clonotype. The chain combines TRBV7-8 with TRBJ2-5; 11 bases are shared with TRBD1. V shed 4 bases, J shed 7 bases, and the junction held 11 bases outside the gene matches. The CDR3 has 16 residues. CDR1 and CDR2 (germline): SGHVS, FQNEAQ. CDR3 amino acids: CASSSGTGGNDVTQYF. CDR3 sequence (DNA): TGTGCCAGCAGCTCGGGGACAGGGGGGAACGACGTGACCCAGTACTTC.

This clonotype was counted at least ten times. The CDR3 loop reads CASSQDRGGAQYF. Written as DNA, the CDR3 is TGTGCCAGCAGCCAAGATCGGGGGGGTGCGCAGTATTTT. This rearrangement joins TRBV3-1 to TRBJ2-3; 8 bases agree with TRBD2. The CDR3 has 13 amino acids. V was clipped by 0 bases and J by 10 bases; unmatched bases: 3. Germline CDR1 is LGHDT and CDR2 is YNNKEL (reference sequence).

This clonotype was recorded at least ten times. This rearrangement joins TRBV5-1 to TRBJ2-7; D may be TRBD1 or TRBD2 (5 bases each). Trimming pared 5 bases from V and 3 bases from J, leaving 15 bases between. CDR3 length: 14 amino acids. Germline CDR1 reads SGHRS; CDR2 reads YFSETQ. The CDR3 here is CASRRGEVSYEQYF. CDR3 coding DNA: TGCGCCAGCAGGAGGGGCGAGGTGAGCTACGAGCAGTACTTC. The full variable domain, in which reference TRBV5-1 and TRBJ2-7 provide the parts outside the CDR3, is KAGVTQTPRYLIKTRGQQVTLSCSPISGHRSVSWYQQTPGQGLQFLFEYFSETQRNKGNFPGRFSGRQFSNSRSEMNVSTLELGDSALYLCASRRGEVSYEQYFGPGTRLTVT.

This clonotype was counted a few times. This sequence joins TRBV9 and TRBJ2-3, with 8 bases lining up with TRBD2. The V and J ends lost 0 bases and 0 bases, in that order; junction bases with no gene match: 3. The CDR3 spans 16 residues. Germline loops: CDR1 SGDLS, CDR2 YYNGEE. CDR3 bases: TGTGCCAGCAGCGTAGAAAGCGGGGGTAGCACAGATACGCAGTATTTT. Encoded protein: CASSVESGGSTDTQYF.

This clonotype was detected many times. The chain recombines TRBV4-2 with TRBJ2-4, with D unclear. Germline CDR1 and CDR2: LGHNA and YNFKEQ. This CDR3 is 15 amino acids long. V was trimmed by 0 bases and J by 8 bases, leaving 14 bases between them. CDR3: CASSQDFPPEDIQYF. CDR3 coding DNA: TGTGCCAGCAGCCAAGATTTCCCACCAGAAGACATTCAGTACTTC.

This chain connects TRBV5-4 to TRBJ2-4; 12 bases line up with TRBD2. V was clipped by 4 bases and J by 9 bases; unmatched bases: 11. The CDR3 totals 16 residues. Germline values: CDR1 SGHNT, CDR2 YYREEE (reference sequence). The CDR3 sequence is CASSPRASGGVSIQYF. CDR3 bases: TGTGCCAGCAGCCCCCGGGCTAGCGGGGGGGTAAGCATTCAGTACTTC.

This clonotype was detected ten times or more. The CDR3 here is CASSPAEGYGYTF. As DNA, the CDR3 is TGCGCCAGCAGCCCCGCCGAGGGCTATGGCTACACCTTC. This chain uses TRBV5-1 with TRBJ1-2, with D unresolved. Trimming took off 4 bases at V and 4 bases at J, with 11 bases between the two ends. Germline values: CDR1 SGHRS, CDR2 YFSETQ. The CDR3 is made up of 13 amino acids.

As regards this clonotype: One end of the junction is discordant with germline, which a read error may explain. CDR3 region: CSTLPRLGSHNEQFF. The CDR3, as DNA: TGCAGTACACTACCACGGCTGGGCTCCCACAATGAGCAGTTCTTC. The V call is TRBV20-1, the J call TRBJ2-1; D is unclear. The CDR3 runs 15 residues. CDR1 is DFQATT, CDR2 SNEGSKA, per germline (reference sequence).

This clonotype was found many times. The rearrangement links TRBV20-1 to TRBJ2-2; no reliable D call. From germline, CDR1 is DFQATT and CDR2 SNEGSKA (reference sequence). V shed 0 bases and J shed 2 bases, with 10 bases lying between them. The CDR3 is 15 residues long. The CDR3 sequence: CSARDLRGNTGELFF. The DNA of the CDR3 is TGCAGTGCTAGAGACCTCCGAGGCAACACCGGGGAGCTGTTTTTT.

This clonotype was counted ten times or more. The DNA for the CDR3 is TGCGCCAGCAGCCCTCTGGGGGGGAATGAGCAGTTCTTC. Translation: CASSPLGGNEQFF. The rearrangement links TRBV4-3 to TRBJ2-1; 7 bases align to TRBD2. CDR1 and CDR2 (germline): LGHNA, YSLEER. With V trimmed by 4 bases and J by 7 bases, 4 bases remained unmatched. CDR3 size: 13 residues.